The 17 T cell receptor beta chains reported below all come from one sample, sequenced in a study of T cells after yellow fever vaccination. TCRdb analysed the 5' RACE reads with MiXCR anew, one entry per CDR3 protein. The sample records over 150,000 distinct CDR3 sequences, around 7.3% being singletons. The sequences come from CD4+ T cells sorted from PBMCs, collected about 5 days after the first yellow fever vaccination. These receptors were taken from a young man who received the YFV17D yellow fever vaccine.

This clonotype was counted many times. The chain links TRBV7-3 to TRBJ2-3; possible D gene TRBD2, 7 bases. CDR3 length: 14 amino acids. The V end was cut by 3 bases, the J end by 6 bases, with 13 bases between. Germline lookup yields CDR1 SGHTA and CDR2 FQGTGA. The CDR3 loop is CASSFVGGRDTQYF. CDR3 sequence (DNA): TGTGCCAGCAGCTTCGTGGGGGGGCGGGATACGCAGTATTTT.

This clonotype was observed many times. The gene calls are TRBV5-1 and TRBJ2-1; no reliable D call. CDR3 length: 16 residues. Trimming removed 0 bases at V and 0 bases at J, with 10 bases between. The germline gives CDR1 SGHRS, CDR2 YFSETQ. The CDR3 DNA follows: TGCGCCAGCAGCTTGGTCCTGGGCAGCTCCTACAATGAGCAGTTCTTC. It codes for CASSLVLGSSYNEQFF.

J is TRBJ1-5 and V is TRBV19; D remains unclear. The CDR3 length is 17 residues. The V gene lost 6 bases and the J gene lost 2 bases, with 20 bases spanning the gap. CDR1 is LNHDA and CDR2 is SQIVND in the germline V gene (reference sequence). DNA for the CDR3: TGTGCCAGTAGGAAGAAGAGGGATTCGGGAGGCAATCAGCCCCAGCATTTT. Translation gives CASRKKRDSGGNQPQHF.

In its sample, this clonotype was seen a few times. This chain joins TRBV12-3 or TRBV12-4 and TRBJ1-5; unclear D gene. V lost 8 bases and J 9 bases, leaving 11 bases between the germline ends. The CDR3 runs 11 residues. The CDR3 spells CASGPHGPQHF. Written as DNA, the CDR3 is TGTGCCAGCGGACCCCACGGGCCCCAGCATTTT.

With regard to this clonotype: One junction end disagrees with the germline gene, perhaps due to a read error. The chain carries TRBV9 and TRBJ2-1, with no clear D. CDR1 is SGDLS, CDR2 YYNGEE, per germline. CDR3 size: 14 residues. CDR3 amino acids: CASGVELAYNEQFF. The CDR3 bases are TGTGCCAGCGGCGTAGAGTTGGCCTACAATGAGCAGTTCTTC.

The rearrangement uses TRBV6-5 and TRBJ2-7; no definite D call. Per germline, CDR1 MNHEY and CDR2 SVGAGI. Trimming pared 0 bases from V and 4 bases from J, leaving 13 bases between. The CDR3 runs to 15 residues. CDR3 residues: CASSYSGQVLYEQYF. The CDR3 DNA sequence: TGTGCCAGCAGTTACTCAGGGCAGGTTCTTTACGAGCAGTACTTC.

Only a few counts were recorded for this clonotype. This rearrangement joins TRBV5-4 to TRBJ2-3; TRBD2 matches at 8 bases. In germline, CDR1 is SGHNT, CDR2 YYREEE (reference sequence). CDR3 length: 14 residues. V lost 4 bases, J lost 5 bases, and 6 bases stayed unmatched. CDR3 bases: TGTGCCAGCAGCGTCGGGGGGGCGTTAGATACGCAGTATTTT. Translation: CASSVGGALDTQYF.

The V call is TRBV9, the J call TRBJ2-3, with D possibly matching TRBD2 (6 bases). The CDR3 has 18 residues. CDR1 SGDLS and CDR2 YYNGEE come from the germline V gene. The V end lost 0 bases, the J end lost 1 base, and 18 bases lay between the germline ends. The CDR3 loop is CASSVELGTPTRTDTQYF. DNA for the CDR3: TGTGCCAGCAGCGTAGAACTCGGGACTCCAACACGCACAGATACGCAGTATTTT.

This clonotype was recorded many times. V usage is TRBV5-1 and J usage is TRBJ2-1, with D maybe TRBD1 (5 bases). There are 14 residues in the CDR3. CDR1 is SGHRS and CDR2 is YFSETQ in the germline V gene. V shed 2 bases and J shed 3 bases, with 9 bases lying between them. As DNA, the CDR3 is TGCGCCAGCAGCTTTAACAGGATCTACAATGAGCAGTTCTTC. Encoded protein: CASSFNRIYNEQFF. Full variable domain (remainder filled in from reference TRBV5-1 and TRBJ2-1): KAGVTQTPRYLIKTRGQQVTLSCSPISGHRSVSWYQQTPGQGLQFLFEYFSETQRNKGNFPGRFSGRQFSNSRSEMNVSTLELGDSALYLCASSFNRIYNEQFFGPGTRLTVL.

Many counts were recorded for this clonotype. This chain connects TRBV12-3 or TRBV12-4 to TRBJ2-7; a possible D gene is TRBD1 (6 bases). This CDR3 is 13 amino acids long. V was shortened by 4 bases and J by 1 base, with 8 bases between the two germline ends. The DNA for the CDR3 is TGTGCCAGCAGTTCAGGACAGTCCTACGAGCAGTACTTC. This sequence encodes CASSSGQSYEQYF.

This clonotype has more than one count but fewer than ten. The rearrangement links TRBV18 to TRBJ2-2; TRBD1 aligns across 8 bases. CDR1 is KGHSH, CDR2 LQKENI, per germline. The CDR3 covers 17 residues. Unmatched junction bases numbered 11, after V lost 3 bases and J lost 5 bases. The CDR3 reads CASSPTRDRGRTGELFF. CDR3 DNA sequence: TGTGCCAGCTCACCGACCCGTGACAGGGGCAGGACCGGGGAGCTGTTTTTT.

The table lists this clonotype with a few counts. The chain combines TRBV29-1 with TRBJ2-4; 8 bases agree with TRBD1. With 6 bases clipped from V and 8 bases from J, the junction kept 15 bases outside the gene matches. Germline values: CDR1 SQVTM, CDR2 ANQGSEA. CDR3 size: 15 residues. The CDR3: CSVESQGASVDIQYF. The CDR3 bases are TGCAGCGTAGAATCTCAGGGGGCCTCCGTCGACATTCAGTACTTC.

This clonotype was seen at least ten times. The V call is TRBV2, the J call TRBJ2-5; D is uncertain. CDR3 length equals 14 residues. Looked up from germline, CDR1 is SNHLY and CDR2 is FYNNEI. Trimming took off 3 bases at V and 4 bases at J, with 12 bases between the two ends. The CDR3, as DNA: TGTGCCAGCAGTGAGATATCGGGTATAGAGACCCAGTACTTC. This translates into CASSEISGIETQYF.

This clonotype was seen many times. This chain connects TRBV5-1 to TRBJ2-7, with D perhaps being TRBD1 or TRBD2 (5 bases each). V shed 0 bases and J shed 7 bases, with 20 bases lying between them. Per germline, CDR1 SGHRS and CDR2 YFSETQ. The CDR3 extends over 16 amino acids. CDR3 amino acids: CASSLATQGGSGEQYF. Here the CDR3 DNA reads TGCGCCAGCAGCTTGGCGACCCAGGGTGGCTCGGGGGAGCAGTACTTC.

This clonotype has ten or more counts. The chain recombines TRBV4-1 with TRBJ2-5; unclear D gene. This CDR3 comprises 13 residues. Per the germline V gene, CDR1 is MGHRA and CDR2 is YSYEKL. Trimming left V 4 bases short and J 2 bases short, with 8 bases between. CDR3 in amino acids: CASSLHGQETQYF. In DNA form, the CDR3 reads TGCGCCAGCAGCCTACACGGACAAGAGACCCAGTACTTC.

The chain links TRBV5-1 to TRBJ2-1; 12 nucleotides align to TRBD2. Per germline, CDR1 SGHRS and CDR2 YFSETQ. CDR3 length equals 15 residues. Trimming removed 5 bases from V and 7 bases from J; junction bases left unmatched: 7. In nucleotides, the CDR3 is TGCGCCAGCAGGTCTGGACTAGCGGGGCTGAATGAGCAGTTCTTC. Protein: CASRSGLAGLNEQFF.

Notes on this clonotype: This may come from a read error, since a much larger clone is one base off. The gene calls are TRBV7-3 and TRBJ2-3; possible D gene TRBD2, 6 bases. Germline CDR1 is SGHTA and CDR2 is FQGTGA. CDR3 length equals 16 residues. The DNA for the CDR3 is TGTGCCAGCAGCCTAGTGCCGACTACTAGCACAGATGCGCAGTATTTT. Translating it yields CASSLVPTTSTDAQYF.